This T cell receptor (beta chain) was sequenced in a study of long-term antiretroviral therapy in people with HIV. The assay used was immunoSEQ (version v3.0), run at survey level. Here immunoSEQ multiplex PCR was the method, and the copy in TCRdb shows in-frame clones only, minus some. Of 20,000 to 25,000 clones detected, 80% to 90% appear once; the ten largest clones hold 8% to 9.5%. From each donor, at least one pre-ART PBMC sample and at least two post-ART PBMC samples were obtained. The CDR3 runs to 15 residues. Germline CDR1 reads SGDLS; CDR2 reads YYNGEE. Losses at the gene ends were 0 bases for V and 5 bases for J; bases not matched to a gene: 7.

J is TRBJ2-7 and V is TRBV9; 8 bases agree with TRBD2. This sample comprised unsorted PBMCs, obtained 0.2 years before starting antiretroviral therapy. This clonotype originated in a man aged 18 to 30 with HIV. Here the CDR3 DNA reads TGTGCCAGCAGCGTAGGGGGACTAGTGGGGGACGAGCAGTACTTC. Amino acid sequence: CASSVGGLVGDEQYF.